The T cell receptor beta chain under discussion was sequenced for a study of blood T cell repertoires in COVID-19. Study-level background: T cells, B-cell-depleted T cells, or PBMCs supplied cDNA or gDNA.

The V end was cut by 3 bases, the J end by 1 base, with 10 bases between. CDR1 SGHRS and CDR2 YFSETQ come from the germline V gene. The CDR3 contains 14 residues. Authors' processing steps: Estimated nucleated cell counts came from reference gene primer amplification. The table came from immunoSEQ multiplex PCR; TCRdb's copy has only in-frame clones and leaves some out. V and J calls and clone size are copied from that table; D and trimming were computed from the DNA. The profile shows approximately 150,000 clones, just over 85% of them singletons. Sequencing was done on a sample of peripheral blood. This receptor was obtained from an older woman with acute or convalescent COVID-19. The chain joins TRBV5-1 to TRBJ1-1; no reliable D call. The chain's CDR3 is CASSSRPGNTEAFF. The CDR3 region has the DNA TGCGCCAGCAGCTCCCGACCGGGGAACACTGAAGCTTTCTTT.